These 28 T cell receptor beta chains were all obtained from the same sample, sequenced in a study of blood T cell repertoires in COVID-19. The method was immunoSEQ multiplex PCR; TCRdb's version includes in-frame clones alone and lacks a portion of them. The sample gives a few hundred thousand clones, around 80% of which show up once; 18% is in the top ten. The specimen was peripheral blood. These receptors all come from a woman aged 80 or over with active or convalescent COVID-19.

The rearrangement links TRBV4-3 to TRBJ1-5, with D perhaps TRBD1 (5 bases). CDR1 is LGHNA and CDR2 is YSLEER in the germline V gene. The CDR3 length is 19 residues. Trimming removed 0 bases from V and 0 bases from J, with 18 bases in between. CDR3 sequence: CASSQDLVGVANSNQPQHF. The CDR3 DNA reads TGCGCCAGCAGCCAAGATCTAGTAGGGGTGGCTAATAGCAATCAGCCCCAGCATTTT.

This chain uses TRBV6-5 with TRBJ2-3; D is unresolved. The length of the CDR3 is 15 residues. V gave up 0 bases and J gave up 2 bases, with 9 bases separating them. Germline values: CDR1 MNHEY, CDR2 SVGAGI. The CDR3 DNA follows: TGTGCCAGCAGTTACTCTGGCAGTTTCACAGATACGCAGTATTTT. This sequence encodes CASSYSGSFTDTQYF.

This clone came up once. The genes are TRBV9 and TRBJ2-2; D possibly corresponds to TRBD2 (5 bases). CDR1 is SGDLS and CDR2 is YYNGEE in the germline V gene. This CDR3 is 15 amino acids long. Trimming shortened V by 0 bases and J by 7 bases, and 13 bases separated the two germline ends. CDR3 nucleotides: TGTGCCAGCAGCGTAGCTGCCTGGGCGGGCGGGGAGCTGTTTTTT. Encoded protein: CASSVAAWAGGELFF.

The chain links TRBV7-6 to TRBJ2-7; maybe TRBD2 (6 bases). Trimming pared 1 base from V and 3 bases from J, leaving 13 bases between. The germline gives CDR1 SGHVS, CDR2 FNYEAQ. The CDR3 runs to 15 residues. As DNA, the CDR3 is TGTGCCAGCAGCTTAGTAGCAGCGGGTAGCTACGAGCAGTACTTC. Translation gives CASSLVAAGSYEQYF.

The CDR3 here is CASSYIARRGGPDTQYF. In nucleotides, the CDR3 is TGTGCCAGCAGTTACATTGCTAGGCGGGGGGGCCCCGATACGCAGTATTTT. The gene calls are TRBV6-2 or TRBV6-3 and TRBJ2-3; 9 nucleotides agree with TRBD2. This CDR3 comprises 17 residues. V gave up 2 bases and J gave up 6 bases; unmatched junction bases: 12. Per the germline V gene, CDR1 is MNHEY and CDR2 is SVGEGT.

The chain employs TRBV6-2 or TRBV6-3 and TRBJ2-3, with 12 bases matching TRBD2. CDR1 MNHEY and CDR2 SVGEGT come from the germline V gene. This CDR3 has 16 amino acids. Unmatched junction bases numbered 7, after V lost 3 bases and J lost 6 bases. CDR3 DNA: TGTGCCAGCAGTTATGCGGCGACTAGCGGGAGCGATACGCAGTATTTT. As protein: CASSYAATSGSDTQYF.

The rearrangement links TRBV6-2 or TRBV6-3 to TRBJ2-7; 10 bases map to TRBD1. V gave up 5 bases and J gave up 3 bases; unmatched junction bases: 7. Germline V gene data show CDR1 as MNHEY and CDR2 as SVGEGT. The CDR3 consists of 15 residues. CDR3 sequence: CASSGPGQGFYEQYF. CDR3 DNA sequence: TGTGCCAGCAGTGGACCGGGACAGGGGTTCTACGAGCAGTACTTC.

This clone occurred once. V and J are TRBV10-3 and TRBJ2-5, with a tentative D call TRBD2 (5 bases). The CDR3 length is 16 residues. CDR1 and CDR2 from the germline V gene are ENHRY and SYGVKD. V gave up 2 bases and J gave up 4 bases, with 17 bases separating them. For the CDR3, the DNA is TGTGCCATCAGTGAGCGGAGCACCGGGATCGGAGAGACCCAGTACTTC. Its protein product is CAISERSTGIGETQYF.

The gene calls are TRBV5-1 and TRBJ2-5, with 7 bases identical to TRBD2. Germline lookup yields CDR1 SGHRS and CDR2 YFSETQ. The V gene end was trimmed by 4 bases and the J gene end by 2 bases; junction bases not matched to a gene: 8. This CDR3 has 15 residues. As DNA, the CDR3 is TGCGCCAGCAGCCTGGGGGGGGAAATACAAGAGACCCAGTACTTC. Translated, it gives CASSLGGEIQETQYF.

Written as DNA, the CDR3 is TGTGCCAGCAGCCAGCCCGGGACAGGGGGATCCGTAGGGACCCAGTACTTC. It is translated as CASSQPGTGGSVGTQYF. The chain combines TRBV7-9 with TRBJ2-5; 11 positions agree with TRBD1. Looked up from germline, CDR1 is SEHNR and CDR2 is FQNEAQ (reference sequence). Trimming took 5 bases from V and 7 from J; bases not matched to a gene: 15. CDR3 size: 17 residues.

V and J are TRBV10-3 and TRBJ1-2; the D gene is possibly TRBD1 (5 bases). There are 13 residues in the CDR3. V was cut by 2 bases and J by 5 bases, with 9 bases left in between. Germline loops: CDR1 ENHRY, CDR2 SYGVKD. The CDR3 loop reads CAISEGKGYGYTF. The CDR3, as DNA: TGTGCCATCAGTGAGGGTAAGGGGTATGGCTACACCTTC.

Only a few counts were recorded for this clone. The chain employs TRBV2 and TRBJ2-7, with D perhaps TRBD2 (6 bases). CDR1 and CDR2 (germline): SNHLY, FYNNEI. V was pared by 6 bases and J by 6 bases, with 9 bases between. CDR3 size: 11 residues. The CDR3 DNA reads as TGTGCCAGCAGGCGGGATGCCGAGCAGTACTTC. Protein sequence: CASRRDAEQYF.

The CDR3 DNA is TGTGCCACCAAAGCCAGGGGACGCTACACCTTC. It is translated as CATKARGRYTF. The chain employs TRBV3-1 (or the pseudogene TRBV3-2) and TRBJ1-2; tentatively, D is TRBD1 (6 bases). Trimming pared 10 bases from V and 9 bases from J, leaving 15 bases between. Germline CDR1 is LGHDT and CDR2 is YNNKEL (reference sequence). CDR3 length: 11 residues.

This chain uses TRBV13 with TRBJ2-2; D is perhaps TRBD1 (5 bases). Looked up from germline, CDR1 is PRHDT and CDR2 is FYEKMQ (reference sequence). This CDR3 spans 15 amino acids. Trimming took off 5 bases at V and 1 base at J, with 11 bases between the two ends. The CDR3 bases are TGTGCCAGCAGCCTACCGACAGAGAACACCGGGGAGCTGTTTTTT. This sequence encodes CASSLPTENTGELFF.

The chain uses TRBV6-5 and TRBJ1-3; D perhaps matches TRBD1 (5 bases). Germline CDR1 and CDR2: MNHEY and SVGAGI. Trimming removed 3 bases from V and 2 bases from J, with 11 bases in between. This CDR3 contains 15 residues. The CDR3 coding sequence is TGTGCCAGCAGTTATGGCAGGGAGGCTGGAAACACCATATATTTT. This gives the protein CASSYGREAGNTIYF.

The chain combines TRBV2 with TRBJ2-7, with 15 bases lining up with TRBD2. The trim removed 7 bases at V and 12 bases at J, leaving 10 bases unmatched. Looked up from germline, CDR1 is SNHLY and CDR2 is FYNNEI. The length of the CDR3 is 14 residues. The CDR3 protein is CASNGRTSGGASYF. The CDR3 DNA reads as TGTGCCAGCAATGGGAGGACTAGCGGGGGGGCATCGTACTTC.

V and J are TRBV30 and TRBJ2-3, with 12 bases lining up with TRBD2. Looked up from germline, CDR1 is GTSNPN and CDR2 is SVGIG (reference sequence). CDR3 length: 17 residues. Losses at the gene ends were 2 bases for V and 1 base for J; bases not matched to a gene: 7. CDR3 region: CAWSPTRTSGGTDTQYF. Written as DNA, the CDR3 is TGTGCCTGGAGTCCAACCAGGACTAGCGGGGGCACAGATACGCAGTATTTT.

This clone was detected once. The V and J genes are TRBV5-8 and TRBJ1-5; the match to TRBD1 covers 9 bases. CDR1 SGHTS and CDR2 YDEGEE come from the germline V gene. J was trimmed by 4 bases and V by 2 bases; bases with no gene match: 7. This CDR3 comprises 16 residues. CDR3 bases: TGTGCCAGCAGCTTAGACAGGGGGATCGGTAATCAGCCCCAGCATTTT. Its protein product is CASSLDRGIGNQPQHF.

V is TRBV6-5 and J is TRBJ1-5; 7 bases line up with TRBD1. Trimming removed 7 bases from V and 6 bases from J; junction bases left unmatched: 6. The CDR3 is 13 residues long. Germline CDR1 MNHEY, CDR2 SVGAGI. The CDR3 here is CASTYRGSQPQHF. As DNA, the CDR3 is TGTGCCAGCACCTACAGGGGAAGTCAGCCCCAGCATTTT.

The chain employs TRBV19 and TRBJ1-5; D is perhaps TRBD1 (5 bases). The CDR3 consists of 13 residues. Germline V gene data show CDR1 as LNHDA and CDR2 as SQIVND (reference sequence). V lost 9 bases and J 4 bases, leaving 13 bases between the germline ends. CDR3 amino acids: CASQTGPNQPQHF. The CDR3, as DNA: TGTGCCAGCCAAACAGGTCCTAATCAGCCCCAGCATTTT.

The chain links TRBV14 to TRBJ2-5, with D possibly being TRBD2 (6 bases). The CDR3 extends over 17 amino acids. Trimming took off 1 base at V and 13 bases at J, with 28 bases between the two ends. Germline-derived CDR1 and CDR2 are SGHDN and FVKESK. The CDR3 here is CASSQVFSSVRPSHLYF. The CDR3 coding sequence is TGTGCCAGCAGCCAAGTATTTTCTAGCGTTCGTCCCTCCCATCTGTACTTC.

The J gene is TRBJ1-6, the V gene TRBV6-1; TRBD1 agrees at 9 bases. Germline V gene lookup returns CDR1 MNHNS and CDR2 SASEGT. V was clipped by 6 bases and J by 9 bases; unmatched bases: 6. The CDR3 length is 14 residues. In DNA form, the CDR3 reads TGTGCCAGCAGCGTACAGGGGGCAAGTTCACCCCTCCACTTT. It encodes CASSVQGASSPLHF.

The J gene is TRBJ1-3, the V gene TRBV30; TRBD1 agrees at 8 bases. The CDR3 sequence is 16 residues long. V lost 1 base, J lost 3 bases, and 8 bases stayed unmatched. Germline-derived CDR1 and CDR2 are GTSNPN and SVGIG (reference sequence). The CDR3 nucleotides are TGTGCCTGGAGTGGAGATGCAGGGGGCAGTGGAAACACCATATATTTT. Its translation is CAWSGDAGGSGNTIYF.

The chain carries TRBV5-6 and TRBJ2-7, with TRBD1 matching over 9 bases. Per the germline V gene, CDR1 is SGHDT and CDR2 is YYEEEE. This CDR3 is 14 amino acids long. The junction had 4 bases not matched to a gene; V was cut back by 2 bases and J by 4 bases. The CDR3 DNA follows: TGTGCCAGCAGCTTACAGGGGGCGCAATACGAGCAGTACTTC. This sequence encodes CASSLQGAQYEQYF.

The rearrangement uses TRBV19 and TRBJ1-1, with 8 nucleotides matching TRBD1. The CDR3 totals 18 residues. CDR1 is LNHDA and CDR2 is SQIVND in the germline V gene (reference sequence). The V segment lost 0 bases and the J segment 4 bases; nucleotides outside the gene matches: 13. CDR3 sequence reads: CASSIDLRTGRESTEAFF. CDR3 sequence (DNA): TGTGCCAGTAGTATAGATCTAAGGACAGGGAGGGAGAGCACTGAAGCTTTCTTT.

The CDR3 protein is CASSPGQGAGSGNTIYF. The CDR3 DNA sequence: TGTGCCAGCAGTCCTGGTCAGGGTGCCGGCTCTGGAAACACCATATATTTT. This rearrangement joins TRBV9 to TRBJ1-3, with D possibly matching TRBD1 (5 bases). Germline V gene data show CDR1 as SGDLS and CDR2 as YYNGEE. Trimming cost V 5 bases and J 0 bases, with 18 bases left between them. This CDR3 comprises 17 residues.

The chain combines TRBV19 with TRBJ2-7, with TRBD2 as a possible D gene (5 bases). Trimming took off 9 bases at V and 9 bases at J, with 24 bases between the two ends. The CDR3 sequence is 14 residues long. The germline gives CDR1 LNHDA, CDR2 SQIVND (reference sequence). In nucleotides, the CDR3 is TGTGCCAGGAGGAGGTCCCCCTGCTACCTCCCGCAGTACTTC. Its translation: CARRRSPCYLPQYF. Complete variable domain (other parts from reference TRBV19 and TRBJ2-7): DGGITQSPKYLFRKEGQNVTLSCEQNLNHDAMYWYRQDPGQGLRLIYYSQIVNDFQKGDIAEGYSVSREKKESFPLTVTSAQKNPTAFYLCARRRSPCYLPQYFGPGTRLTVT.

The chain uses TRBV14 and TRBJ1-6; the D gene is possibly TRBD1 (5 bases). V shed 4 bases and J shed 8 bases, with 27 bases lying between them. The CDR3 extends over 19 amino acids. Germline CDR1 is SGHDN and CDR2 is FVKESK. In nucleotides, the CDR3 is TGTGCCAGCAGCCCGATTCTCTTCAACAGGCCCCCCATTGATTCACCCCTCCACTTT. This gives the protein CASSPILFNRPPIDSPLHF.